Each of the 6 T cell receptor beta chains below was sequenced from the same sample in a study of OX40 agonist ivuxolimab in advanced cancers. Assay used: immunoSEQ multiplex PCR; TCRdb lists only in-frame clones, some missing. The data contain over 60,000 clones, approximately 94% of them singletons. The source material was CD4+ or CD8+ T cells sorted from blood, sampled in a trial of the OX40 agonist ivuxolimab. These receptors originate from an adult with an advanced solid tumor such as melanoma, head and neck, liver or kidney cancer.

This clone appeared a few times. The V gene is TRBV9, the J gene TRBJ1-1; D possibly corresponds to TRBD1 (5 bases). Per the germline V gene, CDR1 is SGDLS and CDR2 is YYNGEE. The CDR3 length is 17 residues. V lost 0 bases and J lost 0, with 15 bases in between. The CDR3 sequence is CASSVVGAGSMNTEAFF. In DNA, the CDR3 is TGTGCCAGCAGCGTAGTTGGGGCAGGTTCCATGAACACTGAAGCTTTCTTT. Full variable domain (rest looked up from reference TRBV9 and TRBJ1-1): DSGVTQTPKHLITATGQRVTLRCSPRSGDLSVYWYQQSLDQGLQFLIQYYNGEERAKGNILERFSAQQFPDLHSELNLSSLELGDSALYFCASSVVGAGSMNTEAFFGQGTRLTVV.

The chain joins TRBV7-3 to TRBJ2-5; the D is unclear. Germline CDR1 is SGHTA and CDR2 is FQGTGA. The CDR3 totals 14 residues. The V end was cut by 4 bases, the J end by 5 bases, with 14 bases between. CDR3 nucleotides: TGTGCCAGCAGCTCTGATGGACCTTATGAGACCCAGTACTTC. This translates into CASSSDGPYETQYF.

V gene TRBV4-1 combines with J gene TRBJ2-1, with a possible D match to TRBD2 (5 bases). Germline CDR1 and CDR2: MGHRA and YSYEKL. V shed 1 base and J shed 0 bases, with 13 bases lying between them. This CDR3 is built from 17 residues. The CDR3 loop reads CASSQGGFKLSYNEQFF. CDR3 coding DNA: TGCGCCAGCAGCCAAGGAGGGTTCAAGCTCTCCTACAATGAGCAGTTCTTC.

In nucleotides, the CDR3 is TGTGCCAGCAGTGAGGACAGGGTGAACACTGAAGCTTTCTTT. Protein: CASSEDRVNTEAFF. The chain carries TRBV28 and TRBJ1-1; 8 positions match TRBD1. In germline, CDR1 is MDHEN, CDR2 SYDVKM. The V segment lost 5 bases and the J segment 0 bases; nucleotides outside the gene matches: 2. CDR3 length: 14 amino acids.

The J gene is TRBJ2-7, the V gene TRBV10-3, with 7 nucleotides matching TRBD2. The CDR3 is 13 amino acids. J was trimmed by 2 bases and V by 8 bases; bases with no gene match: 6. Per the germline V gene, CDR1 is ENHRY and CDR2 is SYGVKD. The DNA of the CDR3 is TGTGCCATCGGAAGCGGGACGACCTACGAGCAGTACTTC. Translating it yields CAIGSGTTYEQYF.

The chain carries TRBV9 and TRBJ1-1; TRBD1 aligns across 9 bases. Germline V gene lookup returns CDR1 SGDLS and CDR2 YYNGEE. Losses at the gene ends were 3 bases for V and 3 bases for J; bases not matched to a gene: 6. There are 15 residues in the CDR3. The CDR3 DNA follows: TGTGCCAGCAGCGCCGACAGGGGGGCCTACACTGAAGCTTTCTTT. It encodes CASSADRGAYTEAFF.